What follows describes a single T cell receptor beta chain. Authors' analysis steps: Estimation of nucleated cell counts relied on the amplification of reference gene primers. The data were produced by immunoSEQ multiplex PCR, yet TCRdb's version contains in-frame clones alone and is incomplete. The V and J calls and clone size are taken from that table; D and trimming were inferred from the DNA. Of some 110,000 clones in the sample, roughly 87% are singletons; the top ten hold approximately 7.7%. This record belongs to a study of blood T cell repertoires in COVID-19. Across the study: Specimens from acute and convalescent COVID-19 originated in the United States, Italy and Spain. In each case, the material was cDNA or gDNA derived from T cells, B-cell-depleted T cells, or PBMCs.

This CDR3 is 15 amino acids long. V lost 6 bases, J lost 6 bases, and 11 bases stayed unmatched. In germline, CDR1 is MNHEY, CDR2 SVGAGI. The chain has TRBV6-5 and TRBJ1-1; 9 bases are a match to TRBD1. The sequence was collected from a human donor in a cohort sampled during active COVID-19. The sequenced sample consisted of peripheral blood. The CDR3 sequence is CASSPWDRALPEAFF. Here the CDR3 DNA reads TGTGCCAGCAGCCCCTGGGACAGGGCTCTTCCTGAAGCTTTCTTT.